This is a list of T cell receptor beta chains from one sample in a study of cytomegalovirus exposure and HLA in healthy donors. TCRdb's table, derived via immunoSEQ multiplex PCR, lists solely in-frame clones and lacks some. The data contain some 160,000 clones, around 70% of them singletons. The sequencing sample was made of PBMCs. These TCRs come from a man aged 35 to 55 in good health and CMV-seronegative. The CDR3 runs from the conserved cysteine through the conserved F or W. Each record gives: D gene, V gene, J gene, clone size, CDR3 protein, CDR3 DNA. D genes are given only for firm matches. A row's size may be missing; if present it is once, few, many or a size class.

>TRBD2|TRBV18|TRBJ2-5|NA
CASSPARGGQETQYF
TGTGCCAGCTCACCAGCCCGGGGGGGCCAAGAGACCCAGTACTTC
>NA|TRBV30|TRBJ1-2|NA
CAWEEAYGYTF
TGTGCCTGGGAGGAGGCCTATGGCTACACCTTC
>NA|TRBV6-1|TRBJ1-3|NA
CASSDVQFSGNTIYF
TGTGCCAGCAGTGATGTACAGTTCTCTGGAAACACCATATATTTT
>NA|TRBV7-9|TRBJ2-7|NA
CASSLVHYEQYF
TGTGCCAGCAGCTTAGTCCACTACGAGCAGTACTTC
>NA|TRBV28|TRBJ1-1|NA
CASTLHPNQNTEAFF
TGTGCCAGCACCTTACACCCCAACCAAAACACTGAAGCTTTCTTT
>NA|TRBV2|TRBJ2-7|NA
CASSQTYEQYF
TGTGCCAGCAGTCAAACCTACGAGCAGTACTTC
>NA|TRBV9|TRBJ2-7|NA
CASSVGPDSEQYF
TGTGCCAGCAGCGTAGGGCCAGACAGCGAGCAGTACTTC
>NA|TRBV7-9|TRBJ1-2|few
CASSLWAAGRDGGYTF
TGTGCCAGCAGCTTATGGGCCGCGGGCCGAGATGGCGGCTACACCTTC
>TRBD1|TRBV6-1|TRBJ1-4|NA
CASRQTGFPNEKLFF
TGTGCCAGCAGACAGACAGGGTTCCCTAATGAAAAACTGTTTTTT
>TRBD2|TRBV6-5|TRBJ2-5|few
CASSPGLATETQYF
TGTGCCAGCAGTCCCGGACTAGCAACGGAGACCCAGTACTTC
>NA|TRBV6-1|TRBJ1-5|NA
CASSDREGGLQPQHF
TGTGCCAGCAGTGACAGGGAGGGGGGTCTTCAGCCCCAGCATTTT
>NA|TRBV7-3|TRBJ1-1|NA
CASRASGRPTGGAFF
TGTGCCAGCAGGGCCTCCGGGAGACCAACTGGAGGAGCTTTCTTT
>NA|TRBV7-2|TRBJ1-2|NA
CASSSGVSNYGYTF
TGTGCCAGCAGCTCAGGGGTTTCTAACTATGGCTACACCTTC
>NA|TRBV9|TRBJ1-1|NA
CASSSGGSLGTEAFF
TGTGCCAGCAGCTCGGGAGGGTCATTGGGCACTGAAGCTTTCTTT
>NA|TRBV6-1|TRBJ2-1|NA
CASSEALQGRNQFF
TGTGCCAGCAGTGAAGCGCTCCAGGGGCGCAATCAGTTCTTC
>TRBD2|TRBV7-2|TRBJ2-1|NA
CASSLVGLAAPLGKNEQFF
TGTGCCAGCAGCTTAGTGGGACTAGCGGCCCCCTTGGGTAAGAATGAGCAGTTCTTC
>TRBD2|TRBV19|TRBJ2-7|NA
CASSAQLAGAYEQYF
TGTGCCAGTAGTGCCCAACTAGCGGGGGCTTACGAGCAGTACTTC
>NA|TRBV6-6|TRBJ1-4|NA
CASSYGPDITEKLFF
TGTGCCAGCAGTTACGGCCCCGACATAACCGAAAAACTGTTTTTT
>TRBD1|TRBV5-4|TRBJ2-3|NA
CASSLAGGTPYF
TGTGCCAGCAGCTTGGCAGGGGGAACTCCGTATTTT
>NA|TRBV18|TRBJ2-2|NA
CASSKLTGRPGELFF
TGTGCCAGCTCAAAACTCACAGGGCGGCCCGGGGAGCTGTTTTTT
>TRBD2|TRBV5-4|TRBJ2-3|NA
CASSAGLAGGTDTQYF
TGTGCCAGCAGCGCCGGGTTAGCGGGAGGCACAGATACGCAGTATTTT
>NA|TRBV30|TRBJ1-2|few
CAWSTGNYGYPF
TGTGCCTGGAGCACAGGGAACTATGGCTACCCCTTC
>NA|TRBV20-1|TRBJ2-7|NA
CSATPGSEQYF
TGCAGTGCCACCCCGGGGAGCGAGCAGTACTTC
>NA|TRBV11-3|TRBJ2-1|NA
CASSFTGTGPAYNEQFF
TGTGCCAGCAGCTTTACAGGGACGGGACCGGCCTACAATGAGCAGTTCTTC
>NA|TRBV30|TRBJ1-5|NA
CAWSALGAGQMVSPQHF
TGTGCCTGGAGTGCACTGGGGGCCGGCCAGATGGTTAGTCCCCAGCATTTT
>NA|TRBV7-2|TRBJ2-2|NA
CASSLVFAGTNTGELFF
TGTGCCAGCAGCTTAGTTTTCGCGGGCACGAACACCGGGGAGCTGTTTTTT
>NA|TRBV4-3|TRBJ2-1|few
CASSQEAPGRGDEQFF
TGCGCCAGCAGCCAAGAGGCCCCGGGTAGGGGCGATGAGCAGTTCTTC
>TRBD1|TRBV2|TRBJ2-1|NA
CASSVVWQGAFNEQFF
TGTGCCAGCAGTGTAGTTTGGCAGGGGGCGTTCAATGAGCAGTTCTTC
>TRBD2|TRBV7-2|TRBJ2-5|few
CASSAVAGVGETQYF
TGTGCCAGCAGCGCTGTAGCGGGGGTCGGGGAGACCCAGTACTTC
>NA|TRBV6-5|TRBJ1-5|NA
CASSYSQGNQPQHF
TGTGCCAGCAGTTACTCCCAGGGCAATCAGCCCCAGCATTTT
>TRBD2|TRBV9|TRBJ2-1|NA
CASSVTLAGGLGEQFF
TGTGCCAGCAGCGTAACCCTAGCGGGGGGGCTGGGTGAGCAGTTCTTC
>NA|TRBV6-6|TRBJ2-1|NA
CASSWGGANNEQFF
TGTGCCAGCAGTTGGGGCGGGGCAAACAATGAGCAGTTCTTC
>TRBD1|TRBV6-6|TRBJ1-1|NA
CASSYDRGGTEAFF
TGTGCCAGCAGTTACGACAGGGGAGGCACTGAAGCTTTCTTT
>NA|TRBV9|TRBJ1-3|NA
CASSVVEGGASGNTIYF
TGTGCCAGCAGCGTAGTTGAGGGGGGGGCCTCTGGAAACACCATATATTTT
>NA|TRBV30|TRBJ2-7|NA
CAWSLSAYEQYF
TGTGCCTGGAGCCTAAGCGCCTACGAGCAGTACTTC
>TRBD1|TRBV30|TRBJ1-2|once
CAWKLDRAFGYTF
TGTGCCTGGAAGTTGGACAGGGCGTTTGGCTACACCTTC
>NA|TRBV9|TRBJ2-1|NA
CASSVVAGFEQFF
TGTGCCAGCAGCGTAGTGGCGGGATTTGAGCAGTTCTTC
>TRBD1|TRBV27|TRBJ2-7|NA
CAPRGRVGEQYF
TGTGCCCCCAGGGGGAGAGTCGGGGAGCAGTACTTC
>NA|TRBV29-1|TRBJ2-1|NA
CSVEGRIHYNEQFF
TGCAGCGTTGAGGGCCGGATCCACTACAATGAGCAGTTCTTC
>NA|TRBV5-6|TRBJ1-2|once
CASRPGLMDAYGYTF
TGTGCCAGCAGACCGGGACTCATGGATGCCTATGGCTACACCTTC
>TRBD1|TRBV7-8|TRBJ2-6|NA
CASSLAGTGSGANVLTF
TGTGCCAGCAGCTTAGCCGGGACAGGGTCTGGGGCCAACGTCCTGACTTTC
>NA|TRBV7-2|TRBJ1-1|NA
CASSFRGSEAFF
TGTGCCAGCAGCTTTCGGGGGAGTGAAGCTTTCTTT
>TRBD1|TRBV15|TRBJ1-4|NA
CATSRDRDRGEKLFF
TGTGCCACCAGCAGAGACCGGGACAGAGGGGAAAAACTGTTTTTT
>NA|TRBV7-6|TRBJ1-5|NA
CASSLDRVQPQHF
TGTGCCAGCAGCTTAGACAGGGTTCAGCCCCAGCATTTT
>NA|TRBV18|TRBJ1-2|NA
CASSLDSNYGYTF
TGTGCCAGCTCACTGGACAGTAACTATGGCTACACCTTC
>NA|TRBV29-1|TRBJ1-2|NA
CSVEVGAVRDYGYTF
TGCAGCGTTGAAGTAGGGGCAGTTCGAGACTATGGCTACACCTTC
>NA|TRBV6-1|TRBJ2-3|NA
CASSSPAVSTDTQYF
TGTGCCAGCAGCTCCCCAGCGGTAAGCACAGATACGCAGTATTTT
>TRBD1|TRBV2|TRBJ2-1|NA
CASRLRQGAAFF
TGTGCCAGCAGACTCAGACAGGGCGCGGCGTTCTTC
>TRBD1|TRBV2|TRBJ2-1|NA
CASSPGQGLISYNEQFF
TGTGCCAGCAGTCCAGGACAGGGTCTCATATCCTACAATGAGCAGTTCTTC
>NA|TRBV5-6|TRBJ1-1|NA
CASSREYTEAFF
TGTGCCAGCAGCCGGGAGTACACTGAAGCTTTCTTT
>NA|TRBV9|TRBJ1-5|once
CASSSGIGQPQHF
TGTGCCAGCAGTTCCGGGATAGGTCAGCCCCAGCATTTT
>TRBD1|TRBV6-5|TRBJ1-5|NA
CASGQGWQPQHF
TGTGCCAGCGGACAGGGTTGGCAGCCCCAGCATTTT
>TRBD2|TRBV10-1|TRBJ2-1|NA
CASSEVAGARNEQFF
TGCGCCAGCAGTGAGGTAGCGGGGGCCCGCAATGAGCAGTTCTTC
>NA|TRBV5-1|TRBJ2-7|NA
CASSPSPRYSYEQYF
TGCGCCAGCAGCCCCTCCCCCCGGTACTCCTACGAGCAGTACTTC
>TRBD2|TRBV4-1|TRBJ2-5|NA
CASSQEGLAQRGETQYF
TGCGCCAGCAGCCAAGAGGGACTAGCGCAACGGGGGGAGACCCAGTACTTC
>NA|TRBV19|TRBJ2-1|few
CASREGVRVNEQFF
TGTGCCAGTAGAGAGGGGGTGAGGGTCAATGAGCAGTTCTTC
>TRBD2|TRBV11-2|TRBJ2-3|NA
CASRNPGTSGRLRTDTQYF
TGTGCCAGCAGAAACCCAGGGACTAGCGGGAGGCTTCGGACAGATACGCAGTATTTT